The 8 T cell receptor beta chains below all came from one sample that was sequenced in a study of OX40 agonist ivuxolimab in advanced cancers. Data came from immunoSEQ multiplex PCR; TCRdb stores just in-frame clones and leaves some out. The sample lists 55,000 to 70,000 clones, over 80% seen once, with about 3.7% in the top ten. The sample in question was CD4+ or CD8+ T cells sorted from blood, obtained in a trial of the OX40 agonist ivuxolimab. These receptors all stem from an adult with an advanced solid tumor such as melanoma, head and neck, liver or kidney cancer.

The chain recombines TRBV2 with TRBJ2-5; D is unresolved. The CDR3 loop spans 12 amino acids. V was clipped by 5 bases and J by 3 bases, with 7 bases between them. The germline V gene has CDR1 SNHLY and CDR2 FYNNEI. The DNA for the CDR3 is TGTGCCAGCAGTCTGGCGGAAGAGACCCAGTACTTC. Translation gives CASSLAEETQYF.

CDR3 in amino acids: CASSAQTGSSYEQYF. The CDR3 coding sequence is TGTGCCAGCAGCGCGCAGACAGGCAGCTCCTACGAGCAGTACTTC. The chain couples TRBV13 to TRBJ2-7; perhaps TRBD1 as D (6 bases). CDR1 is PRHDT, CDR2 FYEKMQ, per germline (reference sequence). The CDR3 totals 15 residues. The V and J ends lost 5 bases and 0 bases respectively, with 14 bases between them.

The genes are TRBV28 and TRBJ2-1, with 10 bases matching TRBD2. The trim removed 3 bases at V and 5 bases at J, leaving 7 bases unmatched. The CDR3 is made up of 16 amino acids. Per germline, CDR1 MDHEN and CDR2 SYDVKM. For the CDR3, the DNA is TGTGCCAGCAGTTTCCAAAGCGGGAGGGCAAACAATGAGCAGTTCTTC. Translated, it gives CASSFQSGRANNEQFF. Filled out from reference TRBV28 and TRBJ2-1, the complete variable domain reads DVKVTQSSRYLVKRTGEKVFLECVQDMDHENMFWYRQDPGLGLRLIYFSYDVKMKEKGDIPEGYSVSREKKERFSLILESASTNQTSMYLCASSFQSGRANNEQFFGPGTRLTVL.

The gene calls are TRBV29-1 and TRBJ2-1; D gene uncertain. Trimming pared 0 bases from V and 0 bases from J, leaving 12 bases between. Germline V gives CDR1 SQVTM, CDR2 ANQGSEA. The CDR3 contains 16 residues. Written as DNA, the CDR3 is TGCAGCGTTGAAGATCAGGTCCGGAGCTCCTACAATGAGCAGTTCTTC. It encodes CSVEDQVRSSYNEQFF.

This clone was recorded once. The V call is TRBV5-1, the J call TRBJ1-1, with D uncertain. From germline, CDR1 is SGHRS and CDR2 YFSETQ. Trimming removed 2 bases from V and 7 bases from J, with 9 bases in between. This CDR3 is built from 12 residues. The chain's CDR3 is CASSLRGLEAFF. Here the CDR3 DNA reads TGCGCCAGCAGCTTAAGAGGACTTGAAGCTTTCTTT. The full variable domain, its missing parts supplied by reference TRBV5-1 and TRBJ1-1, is KAGVTQTPRYLIKTRGQQVTLSCSPISGHRSVSWYQQTPGQGLQFLFEYFSETQRNKGNFPGRFSGRQFSNSRSEMNVSTLELGDSALYLCASSLRGLEAFFGQGTRLTVV.

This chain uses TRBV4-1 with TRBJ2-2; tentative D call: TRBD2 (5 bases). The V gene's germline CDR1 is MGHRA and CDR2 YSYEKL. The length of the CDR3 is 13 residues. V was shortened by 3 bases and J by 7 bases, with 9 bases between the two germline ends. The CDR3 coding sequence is TGCGCCAGCAGCCAGGTGGCGGGCGGGGAGCTGTTTTTT. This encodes CASSQVAGGELFF.

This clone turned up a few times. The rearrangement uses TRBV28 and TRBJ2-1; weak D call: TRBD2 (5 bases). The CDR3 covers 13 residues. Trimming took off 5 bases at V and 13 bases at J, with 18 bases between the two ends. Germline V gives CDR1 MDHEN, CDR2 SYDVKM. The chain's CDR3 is CASSRTEVLGQFF. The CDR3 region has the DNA TGTGCCAGCAGTCGAACCGAAGTACTAGGACAGTTCTTC. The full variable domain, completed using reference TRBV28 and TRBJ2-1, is DVKVTQSSRYLVKRTGEKVFLECVQDMDHENMFWYRQDPGLGLRLIYFSYDVKMKEKGDIPEGYSVSREKKERFSLILESASTNQTSMYLCASSRTEVLGQFFGPGTRLTVL.

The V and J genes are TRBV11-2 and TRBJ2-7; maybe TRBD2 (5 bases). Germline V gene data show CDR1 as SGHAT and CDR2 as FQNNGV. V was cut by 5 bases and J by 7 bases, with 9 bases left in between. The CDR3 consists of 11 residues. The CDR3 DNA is TGTGCCAGCAGCCTTTGGACTGAGCAGTACTTC. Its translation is CASSLWTEQYF.